Listed here are 8 T cell receptor beta chains from one sample, sequenced in a study of blood T cell repertoires in COVID-19. Profiled with immunoSEQ multiplex PCR; TCRdb holds only in-frame clones, not every one. Among around 200,000 clones, roughly 84% were seen once, and the ten largest hold roughly 14%. Sequenced input: peripheral blood. The origin of the receptors is a woman in her 70s with COVID-19, enrolled during active disease.

The chain joins TRBV11-2 to TRBJ1-1, with D perhaps matching TRBD1 (6 bases). Trimming took 1 base from V and 4 from J, leaving 13 bases between them. CDR1 is SGHAT and CDR2 is FQNNGV in the germline V gene. This CDR3 comprises 15 residues. CDR3 sequence: CASSLVTGLGTEAFF. CDR3 coding DNA: TGTGCCAGCAGCTTAGTGACAGGCCTAGGCACTGAAGCTTTCTTT.

This sequence joins TRBV6-5 and TRBJ2-7; 12 positions match TRBD2. Germline V gene lookup returns CDR1 MNHEY and CDR2 SVGAGI. Trimming at V came to 6 bases and at J to 2 bases, leaving 5 bases not matched to a gene. This CDR3 region has 15 residues. In DNA, the CDR3 is TGTGCCAGCAGAGACGGACTAGCGGGGCCCTACGAGCAGTACGTC. As protein: CASRDGLAGPYEQYV.

This chain uses TRBV27 with TRBJ2-6; weak D call: TRBD1 (6 bases). Trimming stripped 4 bases from V and 4 bases from J, with 17 bases between. This CDR3 region has 17 residues. CDR1 is MNHEY and CDR2 is SMNVEV in the germline V gene (reference sequence). The CDR3 sequence is CASSSRVDSAGANVLTF. The CDR3 coding sequence is TGTGCCAGCAGTTCAAGGGTGGACAGTGCCGGGGCCAACGTCCTGACTTTC.

As to this clone: A read error may produce the germline difference seen at one junction end. The chain links TRBV20-1 to TRBJ2-5; weak D call: TRBD2 (6 bases). The CDR3 has 11 residues. Germline loops: CDR1 DFQATT, CDR2 SNEGSKA (reference sequence). In DNA, the CDR3 is TGCAGTGGGGGCCCGGGGGAGAGCCAGTACTTC. Translating it yields CSGGPGESQYF.

The V gene is TRBV27, the J gene TRBJ2-2; perhaps TRBD2 as D (5 bases). This CDR3 comprises 14 residues. Looked up from germline, CDR1 is MNHEY and CDR2 is SMNVEV (reference sequence). Trimming took 8 bases from V and 3 from J, leaving 13 bases between them. CDR3 residues: CASRKRVYTGELFF. In nucleotides, the CDR3 is TGTGCCAGCCGGAAGAGGGTGTACACCGGGGAGCTGTTTTTT.

The gene calls are TRBV5-1 and TRBJ2-1; 12 bases line up with TRBD2. J gave up 6 bases and V 1 base, and 2 bases lay outside the gene matches. The CDR3 is made up of 15 amino acids. Germline-derived CDR1 and CDR2 are SGHRS and YFSETQ. The CDR3 DNA reads as TGCGCCAGCAGCTTGTTGACTAGCGGGGGCAATGAGCAGTTCTTC. Translated, it gives CASSLLTSGGNEQFF.

The chain joins TRBV7-3 to TRBJ2-5; TRBD2 is a possible D gene (7 bases). The V gene lost 1 base and the J gene lost 5 bases, with 14 bases spanning the gap. The germline V gene encodes CDR1 SGHTA and CDR2 FQGTGA. CDR3 length: 15 amino acids. The CDR3 spells CASSLNPGGLETQYF. The CDR3 region has the DNA TGTGCCAGCAGCTTAAATCCCGGGGGGCTGGAGACCCAGTACTTC. The full variable domain, its missing parts supplied by reference TRBV7-3 and TRBJ2-5, is GAGVSQTPSNKVTEKGKYVELRCDPISGHTALYWYRQSLGQGPEFLIYFQGTGAADDSGLPNDRFFAVRPEGSVSTLKIQRTERGDSAVYLCASSLNPGGLETQYFGPGTRLLVL.

Only a few counts were recorded for this clone. The V and J genes are TRBV5-5 and TRBJ2-7, with D possibly TRBD1 on 6 matching bases. The V gene's germline CDR1 is SGHKS and CDR2 YYEKEE (reference sequence). The CDR3 has 13 residues. V lost 2 bases, J lost 7 bases, and 13 bases lay in between. The CDR3 region has the DNA TGTGCCAGCAGCTTAGTCCCTAGGGGGGAGCAGTACTTC. Protein: CASSLVPRGEQYF.